This entry lists 18 T cell receptor beta chains sequenced from one sample in a study of shared clonotypes between healthy human individuals. Libraries were prepared by immunoSEQ multiplex PCR; TCRdb keeps only in-frame clonotypes and omits some of them. The repertoire holds 2 million to 2.5 million clones, with more than 85% as singletons. Sequences were obtained from naive CD4+ T cells from PBMCs. Subset here: CD45RA+ positively selected. The receptors originated from a man aged 18 to 35 in good health. Some clones in this sample may be carry-over from other donors' samples.

This rearrangement joins TRBV5-1 to TRBJ2-5; the D call may be TRBD1 or TRBD2 (6 bases each). Germline lookup yields CDR1 SGHRS and CDR2 YFSETQ. This CDR3 spans 15 amino acids. V shed 6 bases and J shed 6 bases, with 21 bases lying between them. CDR3 protein: CASTKGGRGPQTQYF. As DNA, the CDR3 is TGCGCCAGCACGAAGGGGGGCCGAGGCCCCCAGACCCAGTACTTC.

V and J are TRBV19 and TRBJ2-1, with D tentatively TRBD1 or TRBD2 (5 bases each). V dropped 7 bases and J dropped 0 bases, with 16 bases sitting between them. The CDR3 spans 16 residues. Germline V gene data show CDR1 as LNHDA and CDR2 as SQIVND (reference sequence). The CDR3 reads CASTVPGRSSYNEQFF. Written as DNA, the CDR3 is TGTGCCAGTACCGTCCCGGGACGCAGCTCCTACAATGAGCAGTTCTTC.

V is TRBV9 and J is TRBJ1-3, with TRBD1 matching over 8 bases. Germline lookup yields CDR1 SGDLS and CDR2 YYNGEE. Unmatched junction bases numbered 5, after V lost 3 bases and J lost 3 bases. The CDR3 consists of 15 residues. The CDR3 loop reads CASSADRGFGNTIYF. In DNA form, the CDR3 reads TGTGCCAGCAGCGCAGACAGGGGCTTTGGAAACACCATATATTTT.

This chain joins TRBV5-1 and TRBJ2-1; possible D gene TRBD1, 6 bases. CDR1 and CDR2 (germline): SGHRS, YFSETQ. With 0 bases removed from V and 5 bases from J, the gap between germline ends came to 9 bases. The CDR3 is 14 amino acids. CDR3 loop: CASSLVAGDNEQFF. The CDR3 DNA follows: TGCGCCAGCAGCTTGGTGGCAGGGGACAATGAGCAGTTCTTC.

In its sample, this clone was seen once. The chain employs TRBV28 and TRBJ1-1, with D uncertain. Germline CDR1 MDHEN, CDR2 SYDVKM. Trimming shortened V by 8 bases and J by 6 bases, and 16 bases separated the two germline ends. This CDR3 has 13 amino acids. The CDR3 DNA reads as TGTGCCAGCGGCCTTGGGTTCGGATCTGAAGCTTTCTTT. Its translation is CASGLGFGSEAFF. Full variable domain (rest looked up from reference TRBV28 and TRBJ1-1): DVKVTQSSRYLVKRTGEKVFLECVQDMDHENMFWYRQDPGLGLRLIYFSYDVKMKEKGDIPEGYSVSREKKERFSLILESASTNQTSMYLCASGLGFGSEAFFGQGTRLTVV.

The chain has TRBV5-1 and TRBJ1-2; D may be TRBD1 (5 bases). Trimming stripped 5 bases from V and 2 bases from J, with 13 bases between. Germline CDR1 and CDR2: SGHRS and YFSETQ. There are 14 residues in the CDR3. The CDR3 bases are TGCGCCAGCAGTTCAGGGATCGGCAACTATGGCTACACCTTC. This sequence encodes CASSSGIGNYGYTF.

Concerning this clone: The sample carries other DNA sequences with the same CDR3. CDR3: CASSAGLAASTDTQYF. CDR3 nucleotide sequence: TGTGCCAGCAGCGCTGGACTAGCGGCTAGCACAGATACGCAGTATTTT. The chain couples TRBV9 to TRBJ2-3; TRBD2 aligns across 10 bases. CDR1 and CDR2 (germline): SGDLS, YYNGEE. The V segment lost 3 bases and the J segment 0 bases; nucleotides outside the gene matches: 4. The CDR3 length is 16 residues.

J is TRBJ2-2 and V is TRBV5-5; TRBD1 matches 9 bases. Germline lookup yields CDR1 SGHKS and CDR2 YYEKEE (reference sequence). V shed 4 bases, J shed 4 bases, and the junction held 5 bases outside the gene matches. CDR3 length equals 15 residues. In DNA form, the CDR3 reads TGTGCCAGCAGCAGGGGACAGGGCAGCACCGGGGAGCTGTTTTTT. It is translated as CASSRGQGSTGELFF.

The chain carries TRBV30 and TRBJ1-6; no firm D call. This CDR3 is built from 12 residues. The V gene lost 7 bases and the J gene lost 4 bases, with 8 bases spanning the gap. Germline CDR1 GTSNPN, CDR2 SVGIG (reference sequence). The CDR3 protein is CASGDYNSPLHF. The CDR3, as DNA: TGTGCCTCAGGCGATTATAATTCACCCCTCCACTTT.

This clone appeared a single time. The rearrangement joins TRBV7-9 to TRBJ2-1, with 10 bases matching TRBD2. This CDR3 has 14 amino acids. Germline assignment: CDR1 SEHNR and CDR2 FQNEAQ (reference sequence). Trimming cost V 7 bases and J 6 bases; bases outside gene matches: 6. For the CDR3, the DNA is TGTGCCAGCAAGCAATTAGCGGGAGGCAATGAGCAGTTCTTC. It specifies CASKQLAGGNEQFF.

The chain couples TRBV15 to TRBJ2-4; 10 bases line up with TRBD2. Germline V gene sequence: CDR1 LNHNV, CDR2 YYDKDF (reference sequence). There are 16 residues in the CDR3. Trimming at V came to 1 base and at J to 8 bases, leaving 8 bases not matched to a gene. CDR3 residues: CATSRGEGLAGDIQYF. CDR3 in DNA: TGTGCCACCAGCAGAGGGGAGGGGCTAGCGGGAGACATTCAGTACTTC.

This CDR3 reads CAWSVTREQFF. In DNA form, the CDR3 reads TGTGCCTGGAGTGTTACTCGGGAGCAGTTCTTC. This rearrangement joins TRBV30 to TRBJ2-1; no firm D call. Germline values: CDR1 GTSNPN, CDR2 SVGIG (reference sequence). V lost 0 bases and J lost 10, with 7 bases in between. The CDR3 extends over 11 amino acids.

This clone has a single count. This chain links TRBV30 with TRBJ1-1; D is unclear. The CDR3 totals 12 residues. CDR1 is GTSNPN, CDR2 SVGIG, per germline (reference sequence). The V and J ends lost 2 bases and 6 bases respectively, with 10 bases between them. The CDR3 sequence is CAWSRRLAEAFF. The CDR3 nucleotides are TGTGCCTGGAGTAGAAGGCTAGCTGAAGCTTTCTTT.

The gene calls are TRBV6-5 and TRBJ2-5; TRBD1 is a possible D gene (5 bases). This CDR3 is built from 12 residues. Germline V lookup: CDR1 MNHEY, CDR2 SVGAGI. Trimming removed 7 bases at V and 3 bases at J, with 9 bases between. The CDR3 sequence is CASTDSEETQYF. The CDR3 coding sequence is TGTGCCAGCACCGACAGCGAAGAGACCCAGTACTTC.

As concerns this clone: The same CDR3 also results from other DNA sequences found in this sample. The chain combines TRBV2 with TRBJ1-5; no reliable D call. Trimming cost V 6 bases and J 0 bases, with 6 bases left between them. Germline V CDR1 and CDR2: SNHLY, FYNNEI. This CDR3 region has 13 residues. In DNA, the CDR3 is TGTGCCAGCAGCCGGGATAGCAATCAGCCCCAGCATTTT. Amino acid sequence: CASSRDSNQPQHF.

The CDR3 DNA sequence: TGCAGTGCTCTGCGGCGGGGGGAGCAGTTCTTC. Its protein product is CSALRRGEQFF. The J gene is TRBJ2-1, the V gene TRBV20-1; 7 nucleotides agree with TRBD2. Germline CDR1 reads DFQATT; CDR2 reads SNEGSKA (reference sequence). V trimming: 5 bases; J trimming: 10 bases; junction bases outside the gene matches: 5. The CDR3 totals 11 residues.

The rearrangement links TRBV7-9 to TRBJ1-5; 7 positions agree with TRBD1. The CDR3 is made up of 15 amino acids. V was pared by 0 bases and J by 5 bases, with 4 bases of the junction left unmatched. Germline V gene lookup returns CDR1 SEHNR and CDR2 FQNEAQ (reference sequence). The CDR3 nucleotides read TGTGCCAGCAGCTTAGCGCGAGGGGGCCATCAGCCCCAGCATTTT. It yields the protein CASSLARGGHQPQHF.

The rearrangement uses TRBV30 and TRBJ2-2; D gene ambiguous. V shed 2 bases and J shed 7 bases, with 8 bases lying between them. CDR1 is GTSNPN, CDR2 SVGIG, per germline (reference sequence). This CDR3 spans 12 amino acids. As DNA, the CDR3 is TGTGCCTGGAGTCCTAGGAACGGGGAGCTGTTTTTT. This translates into CAWSPRNGELFF.